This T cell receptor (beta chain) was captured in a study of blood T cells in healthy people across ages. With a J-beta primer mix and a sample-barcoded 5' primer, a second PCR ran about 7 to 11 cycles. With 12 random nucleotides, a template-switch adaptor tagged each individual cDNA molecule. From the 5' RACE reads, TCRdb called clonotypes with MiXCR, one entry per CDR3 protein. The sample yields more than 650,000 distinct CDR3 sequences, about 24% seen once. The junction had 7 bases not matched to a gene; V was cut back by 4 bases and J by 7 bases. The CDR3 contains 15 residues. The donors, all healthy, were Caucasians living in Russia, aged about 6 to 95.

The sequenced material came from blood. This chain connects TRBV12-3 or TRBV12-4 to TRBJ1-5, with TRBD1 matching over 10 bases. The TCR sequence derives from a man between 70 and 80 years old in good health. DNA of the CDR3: TGTGCCAGCAGTTGGGGGACAGGGGTTAGGCAGCCCCAGCATTTT. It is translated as CASSWGTGVRQPQHF.